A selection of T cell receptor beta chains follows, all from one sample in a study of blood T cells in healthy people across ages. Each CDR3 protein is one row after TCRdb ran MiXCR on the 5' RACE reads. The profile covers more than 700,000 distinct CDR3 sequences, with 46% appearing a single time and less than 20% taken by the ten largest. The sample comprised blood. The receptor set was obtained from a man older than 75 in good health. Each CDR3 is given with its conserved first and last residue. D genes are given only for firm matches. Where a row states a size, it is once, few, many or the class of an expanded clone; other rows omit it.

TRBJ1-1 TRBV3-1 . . TGTGCCAGCAGCCAAGCGTATGATTGGACTGAAGCTTTCTTT CASSQAYDWTEAFF
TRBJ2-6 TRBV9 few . TGTGCCAGCAGCGTTCCCTCCAGATCTGGGGCCAACGTCCTGACTTTC CASSVPSRSGANVLTF
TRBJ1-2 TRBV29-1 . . TGCAGCGTTGATCGGACACTGCACTATGGCTACACCTTC CSVDRTLHYGYTF
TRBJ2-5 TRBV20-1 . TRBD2 TGCAGTGCTAGAGACGCGGGGAGGGTAGAGACCCAGTACTTC CSARDAGRVETQYF
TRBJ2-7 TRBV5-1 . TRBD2 TGCGCCAGCAGCCGACTGGTAGCGGGAGCACAAGACGAGCAGTACTTC CASSRLVAGAQDEQYF
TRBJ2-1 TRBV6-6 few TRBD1 TGTGCCAGCAGTGACCGACAGGGTGAGGGTGAGCAGTTCTTC CASSDRQGEGEQFF
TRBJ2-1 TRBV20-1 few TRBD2 TGCAGTGCCCTCGCGGGACTAGCTAACTACAATGAGCAGTTCTTC CSALAGLANYNEQFF
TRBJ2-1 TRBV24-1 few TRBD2 TGTGCCACCAGTGATCCTACTAGCGGAGCTCCCTACAATGAGCAGTTCTTC CATSDPTSGAPYNEQFF
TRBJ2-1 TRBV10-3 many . TGTGCCATCAGTGAGTCTACGGCTATCCCCAATGAGCAGTTCTTC CAISESTAIPNEQFF
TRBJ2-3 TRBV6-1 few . TGTGCCAGCACTATACTGGCTGTCCAACGAATGACGCAGTATTTT CASTILAVQRMTQYF
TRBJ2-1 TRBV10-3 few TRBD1 TGTGCCATCAGTGATTTCGTTAAAACGGGACAGGGGGCAGAGAATGAGCAGTTCTTC CAISDFVKTGQGAENEQFF
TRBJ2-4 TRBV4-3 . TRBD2 TGCGCCAGCAGCCAAGAATCATCTAGCGGGCGCCTAGCCAAAAACATTCAGTACTTC CASSQESSSGRLAKNIQYF
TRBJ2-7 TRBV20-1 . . TGCAGTGCTAGCGGGACCTTAAGTGGCTACAATGAGCAGTACTTC CSASGTLSGYNEQYF
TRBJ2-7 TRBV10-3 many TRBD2 TGTGCCATCAGTGGACTAGCGGGAGATATCTCCTACGAGCAGTACTTC CAISGLAGDISYEQYF
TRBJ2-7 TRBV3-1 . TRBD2 TGTGCCAGCAGCCAAGATGCTAGCGGGTACGAGCAGTACTTC CASSQDASGYEQYF
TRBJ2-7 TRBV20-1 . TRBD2 TGCAATGCTAGCACTAGCGGTACCATCTACGAGCAGTACTTC CNASTSGTIYEQYF